This TCR beta chain originates from a study of T-cell reconstitution after alpha-beta-depleted transplantation in children. Study observations and caveats: Expanded graft clones, several hundred of them, were reportedly the source of alpha-beta T cells about two months after transplant. Recipient T cells and thymic progenitors that survived gave rise to the high TCRbeta diversity observed at day 60 in some patients. T-cell numbers and diversity, one year after transplant, stemmed largely from T cells that were newly produced.

Molecular barcoding with unique molecular identifiers was used for the TCRbeta library. Via MiXCR, TCRdb re-called the PCR reads, giving one row per CDR3 protein. Of a few hundred thousand distinct CDR3 sequences listed, over 20% are singletons. Germline V gives CDR1 MNHEY, CDR2 SVGAGI. The CDR3 is 12 amino acids. V was trimmed by 6 bases and J by 6 bases, leaving 12 bases between them. As to this clonotype: Antigen specificity is unknown.

This chain links TRBV6-5 with TRBJ2-7; D unclear. Sample: PBMCs, taken before TCRalphabeta/CD19-depleted stem cell transplant. The sequence came from a boy under two years old with Wiskott-Aldrich syndrome, due to receive a stem cell transplant. CDR3 in amino acids: CASSLGWGEQYF. DNA of the CDR3: TGTGCCAGCAGCCTAGGGTGGGGCGAGCAGTACTTC.